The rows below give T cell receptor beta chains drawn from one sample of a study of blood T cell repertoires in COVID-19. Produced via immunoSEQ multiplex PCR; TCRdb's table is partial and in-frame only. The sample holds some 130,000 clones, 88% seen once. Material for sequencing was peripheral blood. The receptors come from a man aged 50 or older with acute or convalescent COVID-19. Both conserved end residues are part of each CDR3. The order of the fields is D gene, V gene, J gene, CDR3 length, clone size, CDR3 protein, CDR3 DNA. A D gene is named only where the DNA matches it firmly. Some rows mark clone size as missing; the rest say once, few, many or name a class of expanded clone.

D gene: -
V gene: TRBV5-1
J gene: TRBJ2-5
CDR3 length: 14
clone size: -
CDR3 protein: CASSLAWAQETQYF
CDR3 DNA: TGCGCCAGCAGCTTGGCCTGGGCTCAAGAGACCCAGTACTTC

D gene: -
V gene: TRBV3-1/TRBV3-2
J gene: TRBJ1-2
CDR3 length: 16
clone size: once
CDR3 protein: CASSPPGGLSNYGYTF
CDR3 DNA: TGTGCCAGCAGCCCTCCCGGCGGACTATCTAACTATGGCTACACCTTC

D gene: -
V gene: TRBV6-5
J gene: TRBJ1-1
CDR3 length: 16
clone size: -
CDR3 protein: CASSLHPGLENAEAFF
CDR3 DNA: TGTGCCAGCAGTTTACATCCCGGACTGGAGAACGCTGAAGCTTTCTTT

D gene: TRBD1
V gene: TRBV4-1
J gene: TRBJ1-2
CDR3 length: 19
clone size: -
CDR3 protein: CASSQVSGGPPGGLYGYTF
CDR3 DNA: TGCGCCAGCAGCCAAGTGTCGGGCGGACCTCCAGGGGGCCTCTATGGCTACACCTTC

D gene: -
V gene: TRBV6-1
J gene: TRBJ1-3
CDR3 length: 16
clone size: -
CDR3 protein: CASSEQVGYSGNTIYF
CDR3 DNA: TGTGCCAGCAGTGAACAGGTCGGATACTCTGGAAACACCATATATTTT

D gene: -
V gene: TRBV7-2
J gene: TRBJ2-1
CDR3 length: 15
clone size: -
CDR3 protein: CASSSETGAYNEQFF
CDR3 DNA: TGTGCCAGCAGCTCCGAAACCGGGGCCTACAATGAGCAGTTCTTC

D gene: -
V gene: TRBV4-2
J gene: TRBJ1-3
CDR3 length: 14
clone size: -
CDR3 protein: CASSATGTGNTIYF
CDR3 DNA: TGTGCCAGCAGCGCAACAGGGACTGGAAACACCATATATTTT

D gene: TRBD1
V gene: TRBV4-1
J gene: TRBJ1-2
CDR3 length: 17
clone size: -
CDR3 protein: CASSHPGGGDRAYGYTF
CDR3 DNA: TGCGCCAGCAGCCACCCCGGGGGTGGGGACAGGGCTTATGGCTACACCTTC

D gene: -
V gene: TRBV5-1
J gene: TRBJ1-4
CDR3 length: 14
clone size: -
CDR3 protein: CASTPGGGNEKLFF
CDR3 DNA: TGCGCCAGCACCCCTGGTGGGGGCAATGAAAAACTGTTTTTT

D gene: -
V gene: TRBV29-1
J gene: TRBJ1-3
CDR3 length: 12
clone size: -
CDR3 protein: CSVLTPGNTIYF
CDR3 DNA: TGCAGCGTTTTGACACCTGGAAACACCATATATTTT

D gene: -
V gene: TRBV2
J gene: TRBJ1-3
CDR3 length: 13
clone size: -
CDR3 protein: CASSVSSGNTIYF
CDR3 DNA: TGTGCCAGCAGTGTGAGCTCTGGAAACACCATATATTTT

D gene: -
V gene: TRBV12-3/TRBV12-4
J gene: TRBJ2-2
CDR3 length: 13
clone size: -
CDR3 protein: CASSLPGSGELFF
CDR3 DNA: TGTGCCAGCAGTTTACCGGGGAGCGGGGAGCTGTTTTTT

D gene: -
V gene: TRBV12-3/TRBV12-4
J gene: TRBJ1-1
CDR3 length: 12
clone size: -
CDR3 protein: CASSLAPGEAFF
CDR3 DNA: TGTGCCAGCAGTTTAGCGCCGGGGGAGGCTTTCTTT

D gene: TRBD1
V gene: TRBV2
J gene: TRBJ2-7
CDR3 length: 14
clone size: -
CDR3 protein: CASSSRGQGTEQYF
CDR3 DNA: TGTGCCAGCAGCTCAAGGGGACAGGGGACCGAGCAGTACTTC

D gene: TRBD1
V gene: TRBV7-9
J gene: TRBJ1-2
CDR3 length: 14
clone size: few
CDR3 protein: CASSLPGQLHGYTF
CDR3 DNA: TGTGCCAGCAGCTTACCGGGACAGCTACATGGCTACACCTTC